The T cell receptor (beta chain) described here comes from a study of T cell changes during pregnancy in multiple sclerosis. TCRdb's table, derived via immunoSEQ multiplex PCR, lists solely in-frame clones and lacks some. This table has about 74,000 clones, about 85% appearing once. V was pared by 8 bases and J by 8 bases, with 15 bases of the junction left unmatched. Per germline, CDR1 GTSNPN and CDR2 SVGIG (reference sequence). CDR3 length equals 15 residues. The receptor's source is a female donor with multiple sclerosis, enrolled in a pregnancy study. The V and J genes are TRBV30 and TRBJ2-1, with 10 bases matching TRBD2. Sample: peripheral blood, taken before pregnancy. The CDR3 DNA reads as TGTGCCCTACGAGAGCCTAGCGGGAGTCAACATGAGCAGTTCTTC. Protein sequence: CALREPSGSQHEQFF.